This TCR beta chain was recovered during a study of T-cell memory formation after mild COVID-19. Study-wide context: TCR clusters showed largely donor specificity.

TCRdb used MiXCR to reprocess the 5' RACE reads, holding one entry per CDR3 protein. This repertoire shows fewer than 400,000 distinct CDR3 sequences, roughly 13% found once; its top ten account for about 20%. The sample comprised PBMCs or a T cell subset sorted from them (not recorded which). This sequence was found in a man between 18 and 29 years old who had mild COVID-19 (a few samples of this study predate the infection). Cell type and time point are not known.

CDR3 sequence: CASRWLAGGSDTQYF. For the CDR3, the DNA is TGTGCCAGCAGATGGTTAGCGGGGGGCTCAGATACGCAGTATTTT. This chain connects TRBV11-2 to TRBJ2-3; 10 bases map to TRBD2. This CDR3 is built from 15 residues. V shed 6 bases and J 4 bases; nucleotides not matched to a gene: 7. The germline V gene has CDR1 SGHAT and CDR2 FQNNGV.